In its sample, the clone carrying this T cell receptor (beta chain) was seen many times. The sample originates from a study of low-dose radiotherapy and immunotherapy resistance in tumors. Study-wide background: Fractions of 0.5 Gy went to Cohort 1 every 2 weeks, totaling 6.5 Gy. Cohort 2 was treated with 1 Gy per fraction every two weeks, amounting to 13 Gy across 26 weeks.

Both a constant-region primer and a V-primer adapter served to amplify TCRs across 15 to 20 PCR cycles. Amplifying the isolated mRNA was done by in vitro transcription. TCRdb reprocessed the reads via MiXCR and lists one record per CDR3 protein. This table has over 50,000 distinct CDR3 sequences, 33% appearing once. As to time point: after trial treatment. Regarding treatment: LDRT plus nivolumab, ipilimumab, low-dose cyclophosphamide and aspirin (RACIN trial). The V gene's germline CDR1 is MGHDK and CDR2 SYGVNS. V lost 2 bases and J lost 0, with 7 bases in between. The CDR3 extends over 14 amino acids.

Specimen: PBMCs, collected after low-dose radiotherapy plus immunotherapy. The chain uses TRBV25-1 and TRBJ1-2, with D uncertain. The sequence derives from a male donor with rectosigmoid adenocarcinoma. Here the CDR3 DNA reads TGTGCCAGCAGTGAACAGGCCACTAACTATGGCTACACCTTC. This translates into CASSEQATNYGYTF.